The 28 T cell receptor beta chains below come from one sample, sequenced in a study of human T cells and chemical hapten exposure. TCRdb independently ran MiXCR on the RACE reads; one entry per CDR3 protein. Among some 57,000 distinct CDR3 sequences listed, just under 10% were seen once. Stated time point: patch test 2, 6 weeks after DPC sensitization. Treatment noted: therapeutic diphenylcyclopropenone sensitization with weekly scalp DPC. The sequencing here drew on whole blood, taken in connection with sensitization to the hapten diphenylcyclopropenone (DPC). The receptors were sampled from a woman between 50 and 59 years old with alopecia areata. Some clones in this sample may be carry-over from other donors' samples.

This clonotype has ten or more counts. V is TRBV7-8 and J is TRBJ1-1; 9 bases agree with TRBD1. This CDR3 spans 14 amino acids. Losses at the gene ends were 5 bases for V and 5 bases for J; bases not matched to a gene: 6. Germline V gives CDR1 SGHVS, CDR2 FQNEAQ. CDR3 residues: CASSPRDRVTEAFF. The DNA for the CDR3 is TGTGCCAGCAGCCCCCGGGACAGGGTAACTGAAGCTTTCTTT.

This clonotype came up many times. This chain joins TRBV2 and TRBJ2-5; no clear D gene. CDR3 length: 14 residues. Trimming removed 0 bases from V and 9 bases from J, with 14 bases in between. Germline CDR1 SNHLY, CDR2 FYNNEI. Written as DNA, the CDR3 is TGTGCCAGCAGTGAAGCGCTTCCCAGCGAGGCCCAGTACTTC. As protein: CASSEALPSEAQYF. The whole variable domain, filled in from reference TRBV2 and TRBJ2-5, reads EPEVTQTPSHQVTQMGQEVILRCVPISNHLYFYWYRQILGQKVEFLVSFYNNEISEKSEIFDDQFSVERPDGSNFTLKIRSTKLEDSAMYFCASSEALPSEAQYFGPGTRLLVL.

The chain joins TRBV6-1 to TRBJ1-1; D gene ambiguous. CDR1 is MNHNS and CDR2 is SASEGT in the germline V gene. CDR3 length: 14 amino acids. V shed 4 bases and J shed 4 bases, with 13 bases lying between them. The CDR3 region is CASSVPNTGTEAFF. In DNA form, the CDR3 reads TGTGCCAGCAGTGTGCCCAATACTGGCACTGAAGCTTTCTTT.

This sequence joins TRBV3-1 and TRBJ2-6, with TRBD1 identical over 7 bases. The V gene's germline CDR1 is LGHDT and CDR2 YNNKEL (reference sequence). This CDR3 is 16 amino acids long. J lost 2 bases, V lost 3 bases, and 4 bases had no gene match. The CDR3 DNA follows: TGTGCCAGCAGCCAGACAGGGAGAACTGGGGCCAACGTCCTGACTTTC. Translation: CASSQTGRTGANVLTF.

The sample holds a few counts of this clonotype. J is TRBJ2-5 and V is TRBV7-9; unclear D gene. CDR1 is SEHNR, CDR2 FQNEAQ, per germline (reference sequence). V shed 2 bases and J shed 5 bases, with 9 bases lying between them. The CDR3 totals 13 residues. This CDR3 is CASSLPSLETQYF. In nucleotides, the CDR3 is TGTGCCAGCAGCTTACCCAGTCTGGAGACCCAGTACTTC.

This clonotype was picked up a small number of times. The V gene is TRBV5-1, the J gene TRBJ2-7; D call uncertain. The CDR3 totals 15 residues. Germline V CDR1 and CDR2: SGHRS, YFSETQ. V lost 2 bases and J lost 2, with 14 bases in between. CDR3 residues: CASSFGNRNTYEQYF. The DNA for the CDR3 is TGCGCCAGCAGCTTCGGAAACAGAAATACCTACGAGCAGTACTTC.

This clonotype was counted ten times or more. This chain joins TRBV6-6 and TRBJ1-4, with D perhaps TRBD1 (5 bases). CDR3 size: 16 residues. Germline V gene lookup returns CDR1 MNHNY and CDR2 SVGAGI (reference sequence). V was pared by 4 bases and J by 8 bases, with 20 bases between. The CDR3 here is CASSSPLEGRGEKLFF. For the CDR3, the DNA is TGTGCCAGCAGTTCTCCTTTGGAGGGGAGAGGGGAAAAACTGTTTTTT.

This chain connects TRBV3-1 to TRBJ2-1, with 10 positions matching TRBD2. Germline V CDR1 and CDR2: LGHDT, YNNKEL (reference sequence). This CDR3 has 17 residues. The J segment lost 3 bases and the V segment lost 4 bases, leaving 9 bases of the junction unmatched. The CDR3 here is CASSPRSGRALYNEQFF. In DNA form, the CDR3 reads TGTGCCAGCAGCCCAAGAAGCGGGAGGGCCCTCTACAATGAGCAGTTCTTC.

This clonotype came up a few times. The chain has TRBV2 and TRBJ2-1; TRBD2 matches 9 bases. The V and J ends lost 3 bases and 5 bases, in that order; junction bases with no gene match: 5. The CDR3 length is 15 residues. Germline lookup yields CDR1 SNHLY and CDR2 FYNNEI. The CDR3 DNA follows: TGTGCCAGCAGTGACGAGCGGGGGGTAAACAATGAGCAGTTCTTC. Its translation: CASSDERGVNNEQFF.

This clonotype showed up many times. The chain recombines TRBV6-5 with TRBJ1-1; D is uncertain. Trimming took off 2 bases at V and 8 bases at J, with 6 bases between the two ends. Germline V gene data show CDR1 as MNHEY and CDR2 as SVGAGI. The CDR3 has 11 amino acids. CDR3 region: CASSYLREAFF. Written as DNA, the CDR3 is TGTGCCAGCAGTTACCTAAGGGAAGCTTTCTTT.

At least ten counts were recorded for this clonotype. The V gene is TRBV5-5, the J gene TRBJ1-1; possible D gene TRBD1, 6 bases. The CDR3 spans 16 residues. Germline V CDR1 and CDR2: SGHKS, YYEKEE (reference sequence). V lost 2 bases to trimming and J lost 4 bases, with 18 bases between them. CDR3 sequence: CASSFWAGVGFTEAFF. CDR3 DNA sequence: TGTGCCAGCAGCTTTTGGGCAGGGGTTGGTTTCACTGAAGCTTTCTTT.

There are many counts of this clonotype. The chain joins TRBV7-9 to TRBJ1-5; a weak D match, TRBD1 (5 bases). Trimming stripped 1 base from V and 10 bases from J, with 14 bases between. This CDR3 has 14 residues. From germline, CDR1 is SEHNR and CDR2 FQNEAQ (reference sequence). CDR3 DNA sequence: TGTGCCAGCAGCTTAGGGGGAGGGGTTTATCCCCAGCATTTT. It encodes CASSLGGGVYPQHF.

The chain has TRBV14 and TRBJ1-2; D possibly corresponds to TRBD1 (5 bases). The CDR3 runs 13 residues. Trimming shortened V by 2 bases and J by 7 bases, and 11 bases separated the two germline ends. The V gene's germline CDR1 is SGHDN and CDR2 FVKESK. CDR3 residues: CASSQPLGAGYTF. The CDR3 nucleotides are TGTGCCAGCAGCCAACCCCTCGGGGCTGGCTACACCTTC.

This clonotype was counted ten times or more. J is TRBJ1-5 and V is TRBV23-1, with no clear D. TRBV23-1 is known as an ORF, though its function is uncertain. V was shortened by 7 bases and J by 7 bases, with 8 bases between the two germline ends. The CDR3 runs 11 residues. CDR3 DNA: TGCGCCAGCAAGTACGGACAGCCCCAGCATTTT. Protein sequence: CASKYGQPQHF.

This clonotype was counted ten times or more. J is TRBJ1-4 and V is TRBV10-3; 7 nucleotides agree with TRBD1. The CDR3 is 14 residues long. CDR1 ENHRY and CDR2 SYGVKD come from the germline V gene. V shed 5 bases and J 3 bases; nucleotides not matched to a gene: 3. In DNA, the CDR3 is TGTGCCATCAGTCCGGGACAGTCTAATGAAAAACTGTTTTTT. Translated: CAISPGQSNEKLFF.

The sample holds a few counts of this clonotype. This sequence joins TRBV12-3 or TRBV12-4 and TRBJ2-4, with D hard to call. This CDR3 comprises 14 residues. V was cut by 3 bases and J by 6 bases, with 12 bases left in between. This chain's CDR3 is CASSFSHSGNIQYF. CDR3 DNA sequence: TGTGCCAGCAGTTTCTCCCATTCGGGAAACATTCAGTACTTC.

The CDR3 here is CASSDPTSGYSYNEQFF. Written as DNA, the CDR3 is TGCGCCAGCAGTGACCCGACTAGCGGGTACTCCTACAATGAGCAGTTCTTC. The chain recombines TRBV10-2 with TRBJ2-1; the match to TRBD2 covers 10 bases. The CDR3 totals 17 residues. With 3 bases clipped from V and 0 bases from J, the junction kept 5 bases outside the gene matches. CDR1 WSHSY and CDR2 SAAADI come from the germline V gene.

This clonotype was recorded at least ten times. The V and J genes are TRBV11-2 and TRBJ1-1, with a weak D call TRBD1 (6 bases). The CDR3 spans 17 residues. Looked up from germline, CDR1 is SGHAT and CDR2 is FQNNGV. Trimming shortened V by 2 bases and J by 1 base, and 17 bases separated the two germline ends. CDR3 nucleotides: TGTGCCAGCAGCTTAAACGGGCGGGGGGCTCGGAACACTGAAGCTTTCTTT. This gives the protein CASSLNGRGARNTEAFF.

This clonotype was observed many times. CDR3 sequence: CASSESAREQFF. The CDR3 DNA reads as TGCGCCAGCAGTGAGTCTGCCAGAGAGCAGTTCTTC. The gene calls are TRBV10-2 and TRBJ2-1; the D is unclear. This CDR3 is 12 amino acids long. Germline V gene sequence: CDR1 WSHSY, CDR2 SAAADI. Deletions cut 0 bases from V and 10 bases from J, with 7 bases between.

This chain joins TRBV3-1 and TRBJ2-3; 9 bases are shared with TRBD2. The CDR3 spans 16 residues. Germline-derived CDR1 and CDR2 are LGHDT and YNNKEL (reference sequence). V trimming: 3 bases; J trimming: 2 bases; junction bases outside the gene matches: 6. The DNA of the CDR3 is TGTGCCAGCAGCCATCCCGGGACTAGCAACACAGATACGCAGTATTTT. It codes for CASSHPGTSNTDTQYF.

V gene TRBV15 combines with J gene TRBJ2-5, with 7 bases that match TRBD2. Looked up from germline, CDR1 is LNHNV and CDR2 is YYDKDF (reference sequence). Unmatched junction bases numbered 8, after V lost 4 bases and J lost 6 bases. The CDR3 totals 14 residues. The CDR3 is CATSILRSGKTQYF. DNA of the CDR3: TGTGCCACCAGCATCCTTAGAAGCGGGAAGACCCAGTACTTC.

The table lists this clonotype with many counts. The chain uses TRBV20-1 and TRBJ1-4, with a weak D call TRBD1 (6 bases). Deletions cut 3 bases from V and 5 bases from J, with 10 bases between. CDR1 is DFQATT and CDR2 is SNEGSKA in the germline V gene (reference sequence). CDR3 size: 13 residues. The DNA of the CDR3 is TGCAGTGCTAGTCAGGGGAAGAATGAAAAACTGTTTTTT. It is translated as CSASQGKNEKLFF.

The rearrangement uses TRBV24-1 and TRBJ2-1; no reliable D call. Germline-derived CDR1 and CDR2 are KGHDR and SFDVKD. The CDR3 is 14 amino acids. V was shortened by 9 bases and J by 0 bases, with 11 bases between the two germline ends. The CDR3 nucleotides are TGTGCCACCGGCCCTCAAGGCTCCTACAATGAGCAGTTCTTC. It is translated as CATGPQGSYNEQFF.

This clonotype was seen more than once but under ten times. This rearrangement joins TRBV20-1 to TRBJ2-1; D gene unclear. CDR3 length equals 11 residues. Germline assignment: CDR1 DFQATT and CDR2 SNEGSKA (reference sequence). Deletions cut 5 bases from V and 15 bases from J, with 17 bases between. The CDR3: CSAYPTGDGFF. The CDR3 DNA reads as TGCAGTGCTTATCCTACTGGGGATGGGTTCTTC.

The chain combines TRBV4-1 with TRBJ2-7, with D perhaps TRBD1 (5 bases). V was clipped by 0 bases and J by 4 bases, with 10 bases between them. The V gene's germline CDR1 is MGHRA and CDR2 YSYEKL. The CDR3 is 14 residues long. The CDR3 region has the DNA TGCGCCAGCAGCCAAGATACAGGCGTTTACGAGCAGTACTTC. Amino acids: CASSQDTGVYEQYF.

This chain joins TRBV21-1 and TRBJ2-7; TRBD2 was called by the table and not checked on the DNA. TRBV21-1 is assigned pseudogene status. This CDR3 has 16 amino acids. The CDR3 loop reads CASSKALGPATYEQYF. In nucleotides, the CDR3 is TGTGCCAGCAGCAAAGCGCTAGGACCAGCGACCTACGAGCAGTACTTC.

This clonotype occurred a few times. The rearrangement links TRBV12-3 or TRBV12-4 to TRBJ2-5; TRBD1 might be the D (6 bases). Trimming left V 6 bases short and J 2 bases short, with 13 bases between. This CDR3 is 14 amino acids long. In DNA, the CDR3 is TGTGCCAGCAGCCTCGGACAGATACAAGAGACCCAGTACTTC. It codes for CASSLGQIQETQYF.

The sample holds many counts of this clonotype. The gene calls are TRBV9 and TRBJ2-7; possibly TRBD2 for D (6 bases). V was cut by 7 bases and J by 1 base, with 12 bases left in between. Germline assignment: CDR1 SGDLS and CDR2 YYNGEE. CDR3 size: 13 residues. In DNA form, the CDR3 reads TGTGCCAGCGGAGGGGCGGTGTCCTACGAGCAGTACTTC. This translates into CASGGAVSYEQYF.